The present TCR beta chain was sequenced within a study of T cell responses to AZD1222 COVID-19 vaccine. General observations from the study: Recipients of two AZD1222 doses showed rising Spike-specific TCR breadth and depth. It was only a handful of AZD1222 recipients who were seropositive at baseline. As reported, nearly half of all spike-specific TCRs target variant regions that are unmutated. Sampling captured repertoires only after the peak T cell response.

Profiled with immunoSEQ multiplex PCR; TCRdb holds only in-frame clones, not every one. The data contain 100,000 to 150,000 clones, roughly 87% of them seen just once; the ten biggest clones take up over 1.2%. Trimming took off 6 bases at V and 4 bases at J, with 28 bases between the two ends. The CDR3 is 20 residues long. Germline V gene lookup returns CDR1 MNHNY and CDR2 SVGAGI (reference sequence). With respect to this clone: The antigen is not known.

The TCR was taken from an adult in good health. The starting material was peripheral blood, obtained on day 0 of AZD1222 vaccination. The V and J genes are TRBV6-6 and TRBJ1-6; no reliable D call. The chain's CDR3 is CASSLTAPEGPRTYNSPLHF. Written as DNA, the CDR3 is TGTGCCAGCAGCCTTACAGCCCCGGAAGGCCCTAGAACGTATAATTCACCCCTCCACTTT.